The clone carrying this TCR beta chain was found a few times. What it binds is not known. In TCRdb, the 5' RACE reads were re-called with MiXCR into one record per CDR3 protein. This sample has about 210,000 distinct CDR3 sequences; about 10% occur once, and the top ten carry approximately 2.8%. This record comes from a study of T-cell memory formation after mild COVID-19. Study-level points and caveats: Several responding clones turned up in pre-infection memory, indicating that cross-reactive memory may have taken part.

Trimming removed 3 bases at V and 7 bases at J, with 13 bases between. The CDR3 spans 14 residues. The receptor was derived from a man aged 18 to 29 who had mild COVID-19 (a few samples of this study predate the infection). Cell type and time point are not known. This sequence joins TRBV12-3 or TRBV12-4 and TRBJ2-1; D might be TRBD1 (6 bases). The sequenced material came from PBMCs or a T cell subset sorted from them (not recorded which). CDR3 sequence (DNA): TGTGCCAGCAGTTTCGGACAGAAAGGGAATGAGCAGTTCTTC. It specifies CASSFGQKGNEQFF.